This T cell receptor (beta chain) is from a study of post-analysis software for immune sequencing data. Overall study results and limits: Higher frequency in patients than in controls was seen for roughly five TRBV segments, with TRBV5-6, TRBV5-1 and TRBV20-1 among them. By F measure, samples from a shared preparation batch strongly co-clustered.

A few counts support this clonotype. No antigen is known for it. cDNA libraries of TCR beta carried unique molecular identifiers. Input populations of 1 to 10 million T cells gave rise to approximately 500,000 cDNA molecules. TCRdb re-analysed the PCR reads in MiXCR, keeping a single row per CDR3 protein. The sample includes 820,000 or so distinct CDR3 sequences, 53% seen only once; the top ten take 4.6%. CDR1 is SGHTA, CDR2 FQGNSA, per germline. This CDR3 has 13 amino acids. With V trimmed by 5 bases and J by 10 bases, 5 bases remained unmatched. Sequenced input: blood. This clonotype was sampled from a girl aged 5-17 years with multiple sclerosis. The chain couples TRBV7-2 to TRBJ2-1, with 10 bases fitting TRBD1. The CDR3 spells CASSPGQGGEQFF. The CDR3 DNA is TGTGCCAGCAGCCCCGGACAGGGGGGGGAGCAGTTCTTC.